This TCR beta chain was identified in a study of monozygotic twins with inflammatory bowel disease (dated by TCRdb to the late 2010s). Background on the whole study: The full study comprised around 28 monozygotic twin pairs: nine German pairs (four IBD-concordant, five IBD-discordant) and 19 IBD-discordant Danish pairs. Each individual had, on average, about 151 000 unique TCRalpha sequences and 181 000 unique TCRbeta sequences available for analysis. The search for disease-associated traits relied mainly on comparing IBD patients with their genetically identical healthy co-twins within discordant pairs. Results the study describes overall, beyond this receptor: Measured by the inverse Simpson index, TCRbeta repertoire diversity was lower in IBD patients than in their healthy co-twins. No difference in repertoire similarity was observed between concordant and discordant twins, possibly owing to limited statistical power. Background noise and inter-individual variability may have been introduced into the repertoires by the differing immunosuppressive treatments among patients. Fewer clonotypes were shared with other individuals by IBD patients than by healthy twins, most markedly in patients showing signs of disease activity. No single strong signal or clonotype linked to IBD turned up in the results, so the idea that one exists was not supported. Different T cell subtypes could not be distinguished in the analysis.

From each donor, an approximately 2.4 ml peripheral blood sample was drawn into PAXgene tubes and stored at -80 degrees C. Without any T cell sorting, total RNA was extracted from whole blood using the PAXgene blood miRNA kit on an automated QIAcube. Peripheral blood from monozygotic twin pairs, either concordant or discordant for inflammatory bowel disease, underwent deep TCRalpha and TCRbeta repertoire profiling that used unique molecular barcoding. Smoking habits were recorded for all twin pairs, and each individual was classified as a current, former or never smoker. Worth noting for this clonotype: Its antigen is currently not known.

Per the germline V gene, LGHNT is the CDR1 and FRNRAP is the CDR2. The CDR3 starts with the cysteine, ends with the phenylalanine, and has 17 residues. There is no recorded DNA. The library was built by means of 5' RACE. For each TCR library, around 4,000 ng of total RNA was used. For each sample, cDNA synthesis with SMARTScribe reverse transcriptase was split into eight separate reactions. During cDNA synthesis, template switching introduced unique molecular identifiers that contained a 6-nucleotide sample barcode. TCRalpha and TCRbeta cDNA was amplified in two nested PCRs of 16 and 9 cycles, and bead purification was carried out after each PCR. Before amplification, the cDNA was treated with uracil DNA-glycosylase and purified using the QIAquick PCR purification kit. The second PCR added Illumina TruSeq-compatible adapters along with sample-specific barcodes. TapeStation and Qubit were used to check library quality and concentration, and about 5.2 ng of each library went into the pool. The pooled libraries were sequenced with 2 x 100 bp reads and custom sequencing primers on an Illumina HiSeq2500 single-index Rapid Run. Under the source paper's analysis protocol: MiGEC version 1.2.6 was used for UMI-based consensus assembly to correct PCR and sequencing errors. MiXCR version 2.1.1 handled V(D)J alignment, clonotype assembly and CDR3 extraction. To normalise gene usage, clonotype sharing and MAIT/NKT TCR abundance, the analysis used the top 1000, 10 000 and 20 000 clonotypes per sample. Diversity was computed as the inverse Simpson index with the vegan R package after downsampling to 27 000 UMIs. Statistical testing used paired Mann-Whitney U tests on the discordant twin pairs and applied Benjamini-Hochberg correction for multiple testing. With the reads reprocessed by TCRdb, a single entry stands for each CDR3 protein sequence and no DNA is reported. Here the V and J calls rest on TCRdb's processing, not on the authors' analysis. This sample's table has entries for a few hundred thousand distinct CDR3 sequences. Of the sample, approximately 1.5% is held by the ten largest clones.

Sequencing input: blood. This chain is built from TRBV12-5 and TRBJ1-3. The sequence was obtained from a human donor with ulcerative colitis or Crohn's disease, or a healthy co-twin of an affected twin (not recorded which). The CDR3 in this case is CASGLVAGVHSGNTIYF.